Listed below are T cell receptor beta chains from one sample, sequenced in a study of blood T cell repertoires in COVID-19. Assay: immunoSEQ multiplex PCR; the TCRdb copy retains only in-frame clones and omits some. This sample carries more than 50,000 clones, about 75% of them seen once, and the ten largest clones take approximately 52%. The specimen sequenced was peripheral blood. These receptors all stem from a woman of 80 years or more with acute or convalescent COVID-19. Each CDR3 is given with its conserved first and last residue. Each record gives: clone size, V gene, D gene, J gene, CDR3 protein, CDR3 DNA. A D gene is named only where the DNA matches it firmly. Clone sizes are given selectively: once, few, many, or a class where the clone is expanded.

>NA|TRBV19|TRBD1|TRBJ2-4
CASSIGQGVSGNIQYF
TGTGCCAGTAGTATTGGCCAGGGGGTGTCTGGTAACATTCAGTACTTC
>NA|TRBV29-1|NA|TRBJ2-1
CSETPVAGSSYNEQFF
TGCAGCGAAACCCCCGTGGCTGGGAGCTCCTACAATGAGCAGTTCTTC
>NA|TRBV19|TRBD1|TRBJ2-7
CASSITDRGGYEQYF
TGTGCCAGTAGTATTACGGACAGGGGCGGGTACGAGCAGTACTTC
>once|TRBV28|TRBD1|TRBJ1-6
CASSPDRVAPLHF
TGTGCCAGCAGTCCGGACAGGGTTGCACCCCTCCACTTT
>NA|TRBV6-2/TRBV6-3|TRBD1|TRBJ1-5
CASSQGTGTVYNQPQHF
TGTGCCAGCAGCCAGGGAACCGGGACAGTCTACAATCAGCCCCAGCATTTT
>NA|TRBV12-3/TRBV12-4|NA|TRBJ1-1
CASKDWATEAFF
TGTGCCAGCAAGGACTGGGCCACTGAAGCTTTCTTT
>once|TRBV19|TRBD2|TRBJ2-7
CASSFPSGRANPWPYEQYF
TGTGCCAGTAGTTTTCCTAGCGGGAGGGCCAATCCTTGGCCCTACGAGCAGTACTTC
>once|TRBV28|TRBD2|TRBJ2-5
CASSPAGGGQETQYF
TGTGCCAGCAGTCCCGCGGGAGGTGGGCAAGAGACCCAGTACTTC
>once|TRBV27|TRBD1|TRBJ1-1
CASSYSGTVNTEAFF
TGTGCCAGCAGCTACTCCGGGACAGTGAACACTGAAGCTTTCTTT
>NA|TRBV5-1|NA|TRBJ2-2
CASSDRGLNTGELFF
TGCGCCAGCAGCGATAGGGGCTTGAACACCGGGGAGCTGTTTTTT